This T cell receptor beta chain derives from a study of OX40 agonist ivuxolimab in advanced cancers. Study observations and caveats: Also present in some nonresponders was a low level of normalized T-cell clonal expansion. Average numbers of expanded clones were greater in CD8+ T cells than in CD4+. Which antigen the expanded peripheral T cells recognized is unknown.

The protocol was immunoSEQ multiplex PCR, while the TCRdb copy is restricted to in-frame clones and leaves out a portion. The repertoire holds tens of thousands of clones, with approximately 90% as singletons. This clone was seen only once. Its antigen is still unknown. The origin of this receptor is an adult with an advanced solid tumor such as melanoma, head and neck, liver or kidney cancer. The material sequenced was CD4+ or CD8+ T cells sorted from blood, taken in a trial of the OX40 agonist ivuxolimab.

This CDR3 is CASTVGLKLFF. The CDR3 nucleotides are TGTGCCAGCACCGTAGGACTAAAACTGTTTTTT. The genes are TRBV7-6 and TRBJ1-4; D is unresolved. The CDR3 spans 11 residues. The germline V gene encodes CDR1 SGHVS and CDR2 FNYEAQ. V dropped 7 bases and J dropped 10 bases, with 10 bases sitting between them.